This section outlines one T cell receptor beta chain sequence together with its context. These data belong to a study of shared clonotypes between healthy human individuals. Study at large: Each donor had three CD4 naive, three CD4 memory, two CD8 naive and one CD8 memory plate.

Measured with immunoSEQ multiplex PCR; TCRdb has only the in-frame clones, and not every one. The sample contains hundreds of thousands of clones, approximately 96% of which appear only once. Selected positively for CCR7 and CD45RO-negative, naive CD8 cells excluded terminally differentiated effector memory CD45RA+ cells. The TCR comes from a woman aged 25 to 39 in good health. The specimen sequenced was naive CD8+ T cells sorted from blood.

In DNA, the CDR3 is TGTGCCAGCAGTCGTAGACAGCGAATGAACACTGAAGCTTTCTTT. Encoded protein: CASSRRQRMNTEAFF. This chain connects TRBV28 to TRBJ1-1, with D perhaps matching TRBD1 (5 bases). The CDR3 consists of 15 residues. Germline V lookup: CDR1 MDHEN, CDR2 SYDVKM. V lost 5 bases, J lost 0 bases, and 13 bases lay in between.